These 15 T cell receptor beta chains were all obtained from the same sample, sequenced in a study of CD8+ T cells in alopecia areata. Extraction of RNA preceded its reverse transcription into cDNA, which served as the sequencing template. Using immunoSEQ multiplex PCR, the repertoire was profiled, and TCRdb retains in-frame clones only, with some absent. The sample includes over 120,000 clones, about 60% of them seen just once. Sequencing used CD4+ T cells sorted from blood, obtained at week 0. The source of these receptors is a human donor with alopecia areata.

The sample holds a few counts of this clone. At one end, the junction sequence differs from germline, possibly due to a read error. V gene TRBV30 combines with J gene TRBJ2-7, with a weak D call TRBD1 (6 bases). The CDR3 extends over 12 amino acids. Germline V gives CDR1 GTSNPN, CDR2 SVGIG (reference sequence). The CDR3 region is CAWSVSQGIVLF. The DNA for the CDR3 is TGTGCCTGGAGTGTATCACAGGGCATCGTCTTGTTC.

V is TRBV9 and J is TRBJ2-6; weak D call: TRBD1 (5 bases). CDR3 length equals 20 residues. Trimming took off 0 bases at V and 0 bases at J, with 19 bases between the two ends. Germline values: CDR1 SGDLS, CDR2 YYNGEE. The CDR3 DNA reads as TGTGCCAGCAGCGTAGCTCTACAAACACAGGTTAACTCTGGGGCCAACGTCCTGACTTTC. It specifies CASSVALQTQVNSGANVLTF.

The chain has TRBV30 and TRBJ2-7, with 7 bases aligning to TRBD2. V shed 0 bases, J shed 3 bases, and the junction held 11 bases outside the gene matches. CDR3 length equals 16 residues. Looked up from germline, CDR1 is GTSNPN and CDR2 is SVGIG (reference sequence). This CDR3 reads CAWSVGAGLGGYEQYF. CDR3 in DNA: TGTGCCTGGAGTGTAGGTGCTGGACTAGGCGGCTACGAGCAGTACTTC.

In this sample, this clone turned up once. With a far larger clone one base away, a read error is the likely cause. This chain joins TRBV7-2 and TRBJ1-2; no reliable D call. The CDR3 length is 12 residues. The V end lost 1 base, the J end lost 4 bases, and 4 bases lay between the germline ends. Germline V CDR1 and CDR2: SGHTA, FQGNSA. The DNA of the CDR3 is TGTGCCAGCAGCTTAGAGGGCTATGGCTACACCTTC. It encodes CASSLEGYGYTF.

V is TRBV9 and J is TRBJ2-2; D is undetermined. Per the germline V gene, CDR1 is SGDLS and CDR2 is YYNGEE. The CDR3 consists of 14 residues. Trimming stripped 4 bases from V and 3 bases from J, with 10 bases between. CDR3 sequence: CASSPGPDTGELFF. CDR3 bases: TGTGCCAGCAGCCCCGGGCCGGACACCGGGGAGCTGTTTTTT.

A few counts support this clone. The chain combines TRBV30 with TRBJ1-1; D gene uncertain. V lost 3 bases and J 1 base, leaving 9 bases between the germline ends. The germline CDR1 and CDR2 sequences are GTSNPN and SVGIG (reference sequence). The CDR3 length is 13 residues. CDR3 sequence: CAWRTGRNTEAFF. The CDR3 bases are TGTGCCTGGAGGACCGGGAGGAACACTGAAGCTTTCTTT.

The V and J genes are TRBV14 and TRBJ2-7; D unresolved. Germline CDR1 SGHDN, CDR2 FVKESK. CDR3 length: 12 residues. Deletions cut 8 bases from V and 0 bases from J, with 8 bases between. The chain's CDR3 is CASGDTSYEQYF. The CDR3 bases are TGTGCCAGCGGAGACACCTCCTACGAGCAGTACTTC. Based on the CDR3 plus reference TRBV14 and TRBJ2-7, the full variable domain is EAGVTQFPSHSVIEKGQTVTLRCDPISGHDNLYWYRRVMGKEIKFLLHFVKESKQDESGMPNNRFLAERTGGTYSTLKVQPAELEDSGVYFCASGDTSYEQYFGPGTRLTVT.

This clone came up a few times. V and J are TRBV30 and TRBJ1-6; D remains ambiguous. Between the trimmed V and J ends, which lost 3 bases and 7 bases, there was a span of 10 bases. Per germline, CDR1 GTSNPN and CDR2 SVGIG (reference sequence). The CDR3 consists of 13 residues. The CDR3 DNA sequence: TGTGCCTGGAGGGAAGCGGGGAATTCACCCCTCCACTTT. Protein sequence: CAWREAGNSPLHF.

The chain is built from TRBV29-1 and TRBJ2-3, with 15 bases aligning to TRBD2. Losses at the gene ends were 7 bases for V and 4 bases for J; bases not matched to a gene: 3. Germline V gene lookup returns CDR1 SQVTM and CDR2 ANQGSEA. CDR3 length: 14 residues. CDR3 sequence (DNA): TGCAGCGGCCGGACTAGCGGGGGGGCAGATACGCAGTATTTT. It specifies CSGRTSGGADTQYF.

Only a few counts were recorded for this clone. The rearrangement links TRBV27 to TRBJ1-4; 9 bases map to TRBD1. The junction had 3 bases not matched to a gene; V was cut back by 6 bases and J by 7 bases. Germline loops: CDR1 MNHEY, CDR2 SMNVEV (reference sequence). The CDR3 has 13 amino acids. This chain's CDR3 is CASRRQGVEKLFF. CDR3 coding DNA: TGTGCCAGCAGAAGACAGGGGGTTGAAAAACTGTTTTTT.

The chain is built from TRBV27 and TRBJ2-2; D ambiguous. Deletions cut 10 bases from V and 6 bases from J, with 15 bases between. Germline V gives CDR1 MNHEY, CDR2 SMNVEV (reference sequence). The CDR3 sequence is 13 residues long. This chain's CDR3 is CATKVQDPGELFF. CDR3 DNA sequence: TGTGCCACAAAAGTTCAGGACCCCGGGGAGCTGTTTTTT.

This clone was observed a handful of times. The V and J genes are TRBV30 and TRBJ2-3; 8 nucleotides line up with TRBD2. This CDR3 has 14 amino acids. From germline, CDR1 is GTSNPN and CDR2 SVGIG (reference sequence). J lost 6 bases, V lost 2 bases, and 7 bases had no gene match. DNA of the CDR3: TGTGCCTGGAGTCGGGGACTAGGATCGGATACGCAGTATTTT. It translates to CAWSRGLGSDTQYF.

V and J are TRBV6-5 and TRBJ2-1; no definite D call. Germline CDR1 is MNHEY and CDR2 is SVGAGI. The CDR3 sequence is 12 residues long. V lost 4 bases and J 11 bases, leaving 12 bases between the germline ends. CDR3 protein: CASSSTATQQFF. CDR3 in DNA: TGTGCCAGCAGTTCAACAGCAACCCAGCAGTTCTTC.

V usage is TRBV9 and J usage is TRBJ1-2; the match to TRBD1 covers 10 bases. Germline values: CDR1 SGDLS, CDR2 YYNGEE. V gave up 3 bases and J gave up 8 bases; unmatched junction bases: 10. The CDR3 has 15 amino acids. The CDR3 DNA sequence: TGTGCCAGCAGCGGGCCGGGACAGGGGTCCGCCGGCTACACCTTC. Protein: CASSGPGQGSAGYTF.

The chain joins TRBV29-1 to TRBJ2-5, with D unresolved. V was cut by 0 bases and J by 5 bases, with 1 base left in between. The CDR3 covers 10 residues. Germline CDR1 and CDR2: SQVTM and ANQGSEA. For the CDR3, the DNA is TGCAGCGTTGAAGATGAGACCCAGTACTTC. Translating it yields CSVEDETQYF.